These 17 T cell receptor beta chains came from one sample sequenced in a study of cytomegalovirus exposure and HLA in healthy donors. PCR used 60 Vbeta primers and 13 Jbeta primers. The repertoire was sequenced with immunoSEQ multiplex PCR; TCRdb's copy has only in-frame clones and lacks some. Among about 130,000 clones listed, 66% were seen once. Specimen: PBMCs. Source of these receptors: a human donor in good health.

This chain connects TRBV6-5 to TRBJ2-7; 7 bases line up with TRBD1. The V gene's germline CDR1 is MNHEY and CDR2 SVGAGI. Trimming removed 5 bases from V and 0 bases from J; junction bases left unmatched: 4. The CDR3 spans 14 residues. The CDR3 DNA sequence: TGTGCCAGCAGTCCCCCAGGGGGCTCCTACGAGCAGTACTTC. Translated: CASSPPGGSYEQYF.

The J gene is TRBJ2-7, the V gene TRBV10-3, with 10 bases lining up with TRBD2. This CDR3 contains 15 residues. V lost 7 bases, J lost 5 bases, and 11 bases stayed unmatched. Germline lookup yields CDR1 ENHRY and CDR2 SYGVKD. This chain's CDR3 is CAIKPASGRANEQYF. The CDR3 DNA reads as TGTGCCATCAAACCGGCGAGCGGGAGGGCCAACGAGCAGTACTTC.

As DNA, the CDR3 is TGTGCCACCAGCAGAGCCTCGGGGTTTTCCGCTTTCTACAATGAGCAGTTCTTC. Its protein product is CATSRASGFSAFYNEQFF. The rearrangement uses TRBV15 and TRBJ2-1, with TRBD2 as a possible D gene (5 bases). V was shortened by 1 base and J by 3 bases, with 19 bases between the two germline ends. The CDR3 contains 18 residues. Germline-derived CDR1 and CDR2 are LNHNV and YYDKDF (reference sequence).

The rearrangement uses TRBV6-5 and TRBJ2-6; tentatively, D is TRBD2 (6 bases). Germline-derived CDR1 and CDR2 are MNHEY and SVGAGI. The CDR3 covers 15 residues. Between the trimmed V and J ends, which lost 6 bases and 2 bases, there was a span of 11 bases. The chain's CDR3 is CASRIWGAGANVLTF. The CDR3, as DNA: TGTGCCAGCAGGATTTGGGGGGCTGGGGCCAACGTCCTGACTTTC.

V usage is TRBV27 and J usage is TRBJ2-7; 7 positions match TRBD1. The ends lost 0 bases at V and 3 bases at J; junction bases unmatched: 8. Germline V gene data show CDR1 as MNHEY and CDR2 as SMNVEV (reference sequence). This CDR3 has 16 amino acids. The CDR3 bases are TGTGCCAGCAGTTTATCTAATTCCGGGACAGACTACGAGCAGTACTTC. Translation gives CASSLSNSGTDYEQYF.

This chain joins TRBV6-5 and TRBJ2-1; 7 bases fit TRBD2. Per germline, CDR1 MNHEY and CDR2 SVGAGI. J was trimmed by 10 bases and V by 4 bases; bases with no gene match: 13. The CDR3 sequence is 15 residues long. CDR3 residues: CASSSNSPTSEEQFF. The CDR3 coding sequence is TGTGCCAGCAGTTCAAATTCCCCAACTAGCGAAGAGCAGTTCTTC.

This clone was seen more than once but under ten times. The chain carries TRBV5-4 and TRBJ2-1; weak D call: TRBD1 (6 bases). The V end was cut by 4 bases, the J end by 3 bases, with 14 bases between. CDR3 length: 15 residues. The germline gives CDR1 SGHNT, CDR2 YYREEE (reference sequence). The CDR3 DNA reads as TGTGCCAGCAGCCTGGGGACAAGCTTCTACAATGAGCAGTTCTTC. Translating it yields CASSLGTSFYNEQFF.

V usage is TRBV4-1 and J usage is TRBJ1-1; no clear D gene. The V end lost 8 bases, the J end lost 6 bases, and 16 bases lay between the germline ends. The germline gives CDR1 MGHRA, CDR2 YSYEKL. This CDR3 is built from 13 residues. In nucleotides, the CDR3 is TGCGCCAGCGTGGGCTCCCCAGGCGCTGAAGCTTTCTTT. Its protein is CASVGSPGAEAFF.

The rearrangement joins TRBV4-3 to TRBJ2-5, with 8 bases matching TRBD1. Judging by the DNA end, TRBJ2-7 fits better; the J call may be wrong. The CDR3 is made up of 15 amino acids. CDR1 is LGHNA, CDR2 YSLEER, per germline. CDR3 DNA: TGCGCCAGCAGCCAACGACGGACAGGGAGCTACGAGCAGTACTTC. Translated: CASSQRRTGSYEQYF.

The chain's CDR3 is CASALGTSGSRRFYNEQFF. CDR3 nucleotides: TGTGCCAGCGCTCTGGGGACTAGCGGGAGTCGTCGCTTCTACAATGAGCAGTTCTTC. This chain uses TRBV5-6 with TRBJ2-1; 14 nucleotides line up with TRBD2. CDR1 SGHDT and CDR2 YYEEEE come from the germline V gene. Germline trimming cut 7 bases from V and 3 bases from J; bases unmatched to any gene: 15. This CDR3 region has 19 residues.

The rearrangement links TRBV2 to TRBJ2-1; TRBD2 agrees at 10 bases. This CDR3 is 12 amino acids long. V dropped 3 bases and J dropped 15; count of bases not matched to a gene: 5. Per the germline V gene, CDR1 is SNHLY and CDR2 is FYNNEI. CDR3 nucleotide sequence: TGTGCCAGCAGTGAGCTAGCGGGAGAGGGGTTCTTC. Its translation is CASSELAGEGFF.

The chain couples TRBV9 to TRBJ2-2; D unresolved. Trimming left V 3 bases short and J 6 bases short, with 6 bases between. Germline CDR1 is SGDLS and CDR2 is YYNGEE. The CDR3 loop spans 12 amino acids. The CDR3 sequence: CASSAQSGELFF. The DNA for the CDR3 is TGTGCCAGCAGCGCCCAATCCGGGGAGCTGTTTTTT.

In this sample, this clone turned up a few times. The J gene is TRBJ2-1, the V gene TRBV5-1, with TRBD2 matching 13 bases. The V and J ends lost 2 bases and 8 bases, in that order; junction bases with no gene match: 4. Germline-derived CDR1 and CDR2 are SGHRS and YFSETQ. The CDR3 sequence is 15 residues long. The CDR3 DNA sequence: TGCGCCAGCAGCTTTGGACTAGCGGGAGAGGATGAGCAGTTCTTC. Its translation is CASSFGLAGEDEQFF.

For the CDR3, the DNA is TGTGCCAGTAGCCGTTTTTCGGGATACTACGAGCAGTACTTC. Its protein is CASSRFSGYYEQYF. The genes are TRBV19 and TRBJ2-7; TRBD2 might be the D (5 bases). CDR1 and CDR2 from the germline V gene are LNHDA and SQIVND (reference sequence). With 6 bases removed from V and 3 bases from J, the gap between germline ends came to 15 bases. The CDR3 runs 14 residues.

The rearrangement uses TRBV7-9 and TRBJ2-7; possibly TRBD1 for D (5 bases). CDR1 and CDR2 from the germline V gene are SEHNR and FQNEAQ (reference sequence). V was pared by 4 bases and J by 3 bases, with 7 bases between. CDR3 length equals 12 residues. In DNA form, the CDR3 reads TGTGCCAGCAGCTCACAGGACTACGAGCAGTACTTC. Its protein is CASSSQDYEQYF.

This chain uses TRBV29-1 with TRBJ2-7; 8 nucleotides line up with TRBD2. V lost 5 bases and J lost 7; bases outside the gene matches: 10. Per germline, CDR1 SQVTM and CDR2 ANQGSEA. This CDR3 is built from 13 residues. The CDR3 loop reads CSVIPSGSGEQYF. In DNA, the CDR3 is TGCAGCGTTATTCCAAGCGGGAGTGGTGAGCAGTACTTC.

This clone occurred a few times. The chain employs TRBV5-6 and TRBJ1-2, with TRBD1 matching over 9 bases. The CDR3 loop spans 13 amino acids. Germline V CDR1 and CDR2: SGHDT, YYEEEE. Losses at the gene ends were 4 bases for V and 8 bases for J; bases not matched to a gene: 6. The CDR3 sequence is CASSPGQGGGYTF. Written as DNA, the CDR3 is TGTGCCAGCAGCCCGGGACAGGGCGGCGGCTACACCTTC. Full variable domain (remainder filled in from reference TRBV5-6 and TRBJ1-2): DAGVTQSPTHLIKTRGQQVTLRCSPKSGHDTVSWYQQALGQGPQFIFQYYEEEERQRGNFPDRFSGHQFPNYSSELNVNALLLGDSALYLCASSPGQGGGYTFGSGTRLTVV.